This T cell receptor beta chain was recovered during a study of T cells in women clearing cervical HPV infection. Study at large: With HLA typing for only a few women, HLA confounding remains possible.

CDR1 DFQATT and CDR2 SNEGSKA come from the germline V gene (reference sequence). The CDR3 length is 17 residues. J gave up 2 bases and V 0 bases, and 8 bases lay outside the gene matches. Assay: immunoSEQ multiplex PCR; the TCRdb copy retains only in-frame clones and omits some. The sample data list 20,000 to 25,000 clones. About this clone: The DNA ends 3 residues before the CDR3 does, and the rest of the CDR3 is filled in from the germline J gene.

The TCR originated in a woman aged 18 to 75 with a cervical HPV16 infection that either progressed to CIN3+ or cleared (not recorded which). Sequencing was performed on blood buffy coat. The chain employs TRBV20-1 and TRBJ2-7; 12 positions match TRBD2. Incomplete CDR3 DNA: TGCAGTGCTAGAGATCGGCTAGCGGGGGGGAGAGCCTACGAG. The encoded protein is CSARDRLAGGRAYE. Given in full, the CDR3 is CSARDRLAGGRAYEQYF.